These 26 T cell receptor beta chains were sequenced from one sample in a study of T cells in Graves' hyperthyroidism and ophthalmopathy. Regions amplified from RNA transcripts were the TCR beta CDR3 regions. The TCR CDR3 was amplified in a first-round RT-PCR using the HTBI primer set. Each CDR3 protein gets one entry after TCRdb re-called the multiplex PCR reads with MiXCR. The sample has 370,000 or so distinct CDR3 sequences; 13% are singletons. Sequencing was carried out using blood. The receptor set was obtained from a man aged 25-40 years with Graves' hyperthyroidism that later progressed to Graves' ophthalmopathy.

This chain uses TRBV4-1 with TRBJ2-2; no definite D call. The CDR3 has 14 amino acids. Germline V gene data show CDR1 as MGHRA and CDR2 as YSYEKL. Trimming left V 3 bases short and J 2 bases short, with 7 bases between. Here the CDR3 reads CASSHGLNTGELFF. CDR3 in DNA: TGCGCCAGCAGCCATGGGCTCAACACCGGGGAGCTGTTTTTT.

This clonotype has ten or more counts. J is TRBJ1-2 and V is TRBV28; no clear D gene. The CDR3 covers 15 residues. The germline V gene has CDR1 MDHEN and CDR2 SYDVKM. V was trimmed by 7 bases and J by 3 bases, leaving 18 bases between them. The CDR3 DNA is TGTGCCAGCACCGAGGCAGCGGTCCCTCACTATGGCTACACCTTC. Translated: CASTEAAVPHYGYTF.

Ten or more counts support this clonotype. V usage is TRBV20-1 and J usage is TRBJ2-7; 8 bases are shared with TRBD1. This CDR3 has 14 amino acids. Germline V gene sequence: CDR1 DFQATT, CDR2 SNEGSKA (reference sequence). J lost 3 bases, V lost 3 bases, and 7 bases had no gene match. CDR3 in amino acids: CSASAMTGDYEQYF. Written as DNA, the CDR3 is TGCAGTGCTAGTGCCATGACAGGGGACTACGAGCAGTACTTC.

This clonotype was counted only a few times. This chain connects TRBV3-1 to TRBJ2-7, with D perhaps TRBD1 or TRBD2 (7 bases each). Trimming removed 7 bases at V and 2 bases at J, with 18 bases between. The CDR3 is 15 amino acids. Germline V gives CDR1 LGHDT, CDR2 YNNKEL (reference sequence). CDR3 region: CASTQGGGVAYEQYF. For the CDR3, the DNA is TGTGCCAGCACTCAGGGGGGGGGTGTGGCCTACGAGCAGTACTTC.

A few counts support this clonotype. The chain links TRBV2 to TRBJ2-7, with D perhaps being TRBD1 or TRBD2 (6 bases each). Germline V gene data show CDR1 as SNHLY and CDR2 as FYNNEI. With 7 bases removed from V and 6 bases from J, the gap between germline ends came to 19 bases. The CDR3 has 14 amino acids. CDR3 region: CASNPTTGGGEQYF. The CDR3 DNA is TGTGCCAGCAACCCGACGACAGGAGGGGGCGAGCAGTACTTC.

This clonotype was counted at least ten times. This chain uses TRBV12-3 or TRBV12-4 with TRBJ1-1; 9 nucleotides line up with TRBD1. CDR3 length: 14 residues. J was trimmed by 3 bases and V by 7 bases; bases with no gene match: 6. CDR3 amino acids: CASTRWDRDTEAFF. CDR3 sequence (DNA): TGTGCCAGCACCAGGTGGGACAGGGACACTGAAGCTTTCTTT.

This chain connects TRBV11-3 to TRBJ2-3; 14 bases map to TRBD2. V lost 0 bases to trimming and J lost 6 bases; unmatched junction nucleotides: 11. Germline V gene lookup returns CDR1 SGHNT and CDR2 YENEEA. There are 19 residues in the CDR3. The CDR3 nucleotides read TGTGCCAGCAGCTTAGAAGTATACGGACTAGCGGGGGGCTGGGATACGCAGTATTTT. It yields the protein CASSLEVYGLAGGWDTQYF.

J is TRBJ2-7 and V is TRBV5-6; D is tentatively TRBD1 or TRBD2 (7 bases each). V shed 4 bases and J shed 0 bases, with 14 bases lying between them. CDR1 SGHDT and CDR2 YYEEEE come from the germline V gene. This CDR3 region has 15 residues. DNA for the CDR3: TGTGCCAGCAGCGGGAGGGGGCGGCCCTCCTACGAGCAGTACTTC. It translates to CASSGRGRPSYEQYF.

As regards this clonotype: A clone one base away is much larger, so this may be a read error. The chain recombines TRBV12-3 or TRBV12-4 with TRBJ2-5, with unresolved D. V dropped 5 bases and J dropped 3 bases, with 10 bases sitting between them. The CDR3 is made up of 13 amino acids. CDR3 region: CASSVREKETQYF. CDR3 bases: TGTGCCAGCAGTGTAAGGGAAAAAGAGACCCAGTACTTC.

The chain uses TRBV20-1 and TRBJ2-5; TRBD2 aligns across 10 bases. The germline V gene has CDR1 DFQATT and CDR2 SNEGSKA (reference sequence). Trimming removed 5 bases from V and 4 bases from J; junction bases left unmatched: 13. The CDR3 has 16 amino acids. Written as DNA, the CDR3 is TGCAGTGCTGATCGGGGGACTAGCGTTCTGCGAGAGACCCAGTACTTC. Its protein is CSADRGTSVLRETQYF.

This clonotype was seen at least ten times. This sequence joins TRBV6-2 or TRBV6-3 and TRBJ1-1; D might be TRBD1 (6 bases). Germline-derived CDR1 and CDR2 are MNHEY and SVGEGT. The CDR3 is made up of 13 amino acids. Trimming stripped 6 bases from V and 6 bases from J, with 14 bases between. CDR3 bases: TGTGCCAGCAGCAGGACAGTTTCGCCTGAAGCTTTCTTT. It specifies CASSRTVSPEAFF.

The CDR3: CATSERGRGNLLNTEAFF. The CDR3 DNA follows: TGTGCCACCAGTGAGCGGGGCCGGGGAAACCTATTGAACACTGAAGCTTTCTTT. V and J are TRBV24-1 and TRBJ1-1, with D tentatively TRBD1 (5 bases). V was shortened by 4 bases and J by 0 bases, with 20 bases between the two germline ends. CDR3 size: 18 residues. The germline V gene encodes CDR1 KGHDR and CDR2 SFDVKD.

This clonotype was seen repeatedly, ten times or more. The chain recombines TRBV30 with TRBJ2-5, with 7 nucleotides matching TRBD2. CDR3 size: 14 residues. Germline trimming cut 4 bases from V and 3 bases from J; bases unmatched to any gene: 8. The germline V gene has CDR1 GTSNPN and CDR2 SVGIG (reference sequence). The CDR3 DNA reads TGTGCCTGGAACTTAGCGGGCCTCAAAGAGACCCAGTACTTC. Translation: CAWNLAGLKETQYF.

The rearrangement uses TRBV7-9 and TRBJ2-3; 8 bases match TRBD2. This CDR3 region has 16 residues. Germline CDR1 is SEHNR and CDR2 is FQNEAQ (reference sequence). The trim removed 2 bases at V and 1 base at J, leaving 5 bases unmatched. CDR3 sequence: CASSLPRGAGTDTQYF. CDR3 coding DNA: TGTGCCAGCAGCTTACCGCGGGGGGCCGGCACAGATACGCAGTATTTT.

The chain couples TRBV7-9 to TRBJ1-2; 9 bases fit TRBD1. The V gene end was trimmed by 2 bases and the J gene end by 2 bases; junction bases not matched to a gene: 9. Looked up from germline, CDR1 is SEHNR and CDR2 is FQNEAQ (reference sequence). CDR3 length: 17 residues. The CDR3 bases are TGTGCCAGCAGCTTAACACTCCGGGACAGGGAAAACTATGGCTACACCTTC. It yields the protein CASSLTLRDRENYGYTF.

Comment on this clonotype: A much larger clone lies a single base off, so this may be a read error. This chain uses TRBV13 with TRBJ2-7, with D uncertain. The germline V gene encodes CDR1 PRHDT and CDR2 FYEKMQ (reference sequence). The CDR3 spans 12 residues. CDR3 sequence reads: CASSPTQYERYF. In DNA, the CDR3 is TGTGCCAGCAGCCCCACCCAATACGAGCGGTACTTC.

This clonotype was seen repeatedly, ten times or more. The chain is built from TRBV7-9 and TRBJ2-7, with 9 bases matching TRBD1. Germline lookup yields CDR1 SEHNR and CDR2 FQNEAQ (reference sequence). The CDR3 is 17 residues long. The junction had 10 bases not matched to a gene; V was cut back by 2 bases and J by 2 bases. DNA of the CDR3: TGTGCCAGCAGCTTAAGGGGTGGGACAGGGAGGACCTACGAGCAGTACTTC. Residues: CASSLRGGTGRTYEQYF.

A few counts support this clonotype. The rearrangement links TRBV4-1 to TRBJ2-7; D not certain. From germline, CDR1 is MGHRA and CDR2 YSYEKL. CDR3 length: 13 amino acids. V was cut by 1 base and J by 0 bases, with 4 bases left in between. As DNA, the CDR3 is TGCGCCAGCAGCCAAGTACACTCCTACGAGCAGTACTTC. Its protein is CASSQVHSYEQYF.

A single count supports this clonotype. The chain couples TRBV5-6 to TRBJ2-2; 7 bases align to TRBD1. This CDR3 has 15 amino acids. Germline V CDR1 and CDR2: SGHDT, YYEEEE. J gave up 3 bases and V 2 bases, and 4 bases lay outside the gene matches. Here the CDR3 DNA reads TGTGCCAGCAGCTTCGACAGGGCGGACACCGGGGAGCTGTTTTTT. Its translation is CASSFDRADTGELFF.

The J gene is TRBJ2-5, the V gene TRBV9; D is unresolved. V dropped 0 bases and J dropped 3 bases, with 9 bases sitting between them. This CDR3 is 14 amino acids long. In germline, CDR1 is SGDLS, CDR2 YYNGEE. CDR3 amino acids: CASSVAYSKETQYF. The CDR3 DNA reads TGTGCCAGCAGCGTAGCTTACAGCAAAGAGACCCAGTACTTC.

This clonotype was seen more than once but under ten times. The chain employs TRBV6-6 and TRBJ2-5; tentatively, D is TRBD2 (5 bases). The CDR3 loop spans 13 amino acids. Germline V lookup: CDR1 MNHNY, CDR2 SVGAGI (reference sequence). Trimming cost V 2 bases and J 5 bases, with 9 bases left between them. The CDR3 DNA sequence: TGTGCCAGCAGTTACGAAAGGGAGGAGACCCAGTACTTC. Its protein product is CASSYEREETQYF.

This clonotype was counted ten times or more. The CDR3 region is CASSFSGNTIYF. The CDR3 nucleotides are TGTGCCAGCAGTTTCTCTGGAAACACCATATATTTT. The chain combines TRBV12-3 or TRBV12-4 with TRBJ1-3; unclear D gene. This CDR3 region has 12 residues. Trimming stripped 3 bases from V and 0 bases from J, with 0 bases between.

In its sample, this clonotype was seen many times. The genes are TRBV3-1 and TRBJ1-4; 7 bases line up with TRBD1. Losses at the gene ends were 6 bases for V and 8 bases for J; bases not matched to a gene: 9. Germline V gene lookup returns CDR1 LGHDT and CDR2 YNNKEL (reference sequence). CDR3 size: 14 residues. The CDR3 DNA follows: TGTGCCAGCAGACACGACAGGGTTGGGGAAAAACTGTTTTTT. Residues: CASRHDRVGEKLFF.

This clonotype was recorded a few times. This chain joins TRBV12-5 and TRBJ2-1; the match to TRBD2 covers 7 bases. V shed 2 bases, J shed 7 bases, and the junction held 8 bases outside the gene matches. Germline V gene sequence: CDR1 LGHNT, CDR2 FRNRAP. This CDR3 is 15 amino acids long. The CDR3 region is CASGLWSSGENEQFF. The CDR3 DNA sequence: TGTGCTAGTGGTTTGTGGTCTAGCGGCGAGAATGAGCAGTTCTTC.

This clonotype was counted many times. The V call is TRBV10-3, the J call TRBJ1-1, with D unresolved. V was trimmed by 0 bases and J by 1 base, leaving 9 bases between them. The CDR3 runs 15 residues. Per the germline V gene, CDR1 is ENHRY and CDR2 is SYGVKD. The CDR3: CAISESGGRNTEAFF. The DNA for the CDR3 is TGTGCCATCAGTGAGTCGGGAGGGCGGAACACTGAAGCTTTCTTT.

This clonotype has a handful of counts. CDR3 DNA: TGTGCCAGCAGCGTAGTCCCCTTGACTCAGGACTGGGTCGATGAGCAGTTCTTC. Translated, it gives CASSVVPLTQDWVDEQFF. The rearrangement uses TRBV9 and TRBJ2-1, with a weak D call TRBD2 (5 bases). The ends were cut back, 0 bases at V and 8 bases at J, with 24 bases in the middle. Per germline, CDR1 SGDLS and CDR2 YYNGEE. The CDR3 extends over 18 amino acids.